What follows are 8 T cell receptor beta chains derived from one specimen sequenced in a study of Ad26.COV2.S vaccination and SARS-CoV-2 variants. The table came from immunoSEQ multiplex PCR; TCRdb's copy has only in-frame clones and leaves some out. The sample contains more than 300,000 clones, around four fifths of which appear only once. Treatment defined: 15 to 20 received Ad26.COV2.S at low or high dose, single or two shots; a few received placebo; per-sample allocation not given. Repertoires come from day 63 after the first vaccine or placebo injection. The sample in question was peripheral blood, obtained in a trial of Ad26.COV2.S vaccine versus placebo. The receptors originated from a person between 18 and 65 years old who received the Ad26.COV2.S COVID-19 vaccine or a placebo.

The gene calls are TRBV7-2 and TRBJ2-1; tentatively, D is TRBD2 (7 bases). V lost 6 bases and J lost 2, with 11 bases in between. The germline gives CDR1 SGHTA, CDR2 FQGNSA. The CDR3 has 14 amino acids. CDR3 bases: TGTGCCAGCAGTCCGGGGGGCGCCTACAATGAGCAGTTCTTC. It is translated as CASSPGGAYNEQFF.

This chain joins TRBV7-9 and TRBJ1-1, with a weak D call TRBD1 (6 bases). Germline CDR1 is SEHNR and CDR2 is FQNEAQ (reference sequence). The CDR3 runs 14 residues. The ends were cut back, 10 bases at V and 1 base at J, with 16 bases in the middle. CDR3 sequence (DNA): TGTGCCATCATGCGAGGACAGTCGAACACTGAAGCTTTCTTT. It yields the protein CAIMRGQSNTEAFF.

The gene calls are TRBV28 and TRBJ2-5; the D gene is possibly TRBD2 (5 bases). V was shortened by 6 bases and J by 2 bases, with 13 bases between the two germline ends. The CDR3 runs 14 residues. Germline CDR1 reads MDHEN; CDR2 reads SYDVKM. The chain's CDR3 is CASRRRLPQETQYF. The CDR3, as DNA: TGTGCCAGCAGGCGCAGACTACCTCAAGAGACCCAGTACTTC. The variable domain in full, completed from reference TRBV28 and TRBJ2-5, reads DVKVTQSSRYLVKRTGEKVFLECVQDMDHENMFWYRQDPGLGLRLIYFSYDVKMKEKGDIPEGYSVSREKKERFSLILESASTNQTSMYLCASRRRLPQETQYFGPGTRLLVL.

The chain recombines TRBV21-1 with TRBJ2-1; whether TRBD2, the table's D call, matches the DNA was not checked. TRBV21-1 is deemed a pseudogene. The CDR3 has 16 residues. The CDR3, as DNA: TGTGCCAGCAGCAGGACGAGCGGGGGGGCCCACAATGAGCAGTTCTTC. Its protein is CASSRTSGGAHNEQFF.

In this sample, this clone turned up a few times. This CDR3 is CASSERVMVNTEAFF. The CDR3 DNA is TGTGCCAGCAGTGAAAGGGTGATGGTGAACACTGAAGCTTTCTTT. This chain joins TRBV2 and TRBJ1-1, with D unclear. The CDR3 is made up of 15 amino acids. Trimming removed 2 bases at V and 0 bases at J, with 10 bases between. Germline V gene data show CDR1 as SNHLY and CDR2 as FYNNEI.

The rearrangement joins TRBV6-6 to TRBJ1-2, with D uncertain. The CDR3 has 15 residues. V lost 2 bases to trimming and J lost 3 bases, with 13 bases between them. Germline V gene sequence: CDR1 MNHNY, CDR2 SVGAGI (reference sequence). The CDR3 sequence is CASSYTPLGYYGYTF. DNA for the CDR3: TGTGCCAGCAGTTACACCCCGCTGGGGTACTATGGCTACACCTTC.

This chain links TRBV11-2 with TRBJ1-5; D remains unclear. The ends were cut back, 2 bases at V and 5 bases at J, with 10 bases in the middle. The CDR3 extends over 14 amino acids. Germline loops: CDR1 SGHAT, CDR2 FQNNGV. For the CDR3, the DNA is TGTGCCAGCAGCTTAACCGGACTCGATCAGCCCCAGCATTTT. As protein: CASSLTGLDQPQHF. Filled out from reference TRBV11-2 and TRBJ1-5, the complete variable domain reads EAGVAQSPRYKIIEKRQSVAFWCNPISGHATLYWYQQILGQGPKLLIQFQNNGVVDDSQLPKDRFSAERLKGVDSTLKIQPAKLEDSAVYLCASSLTGLDQPQHFGDGTRLSIL.

This chain connects TRBV2 to TRBJ1-2; D not certain. The V and J ends lost 2 bases and 0 bases respectively, with 10 bases between them. The CDR3 has 15 residues. The germline V gene encodes CDR1 SNHLY and CDR2 FYNNEI. The CDR3 DNA sequence: TGTGCCAGCAGTGAATGGGCCAGTACTAACTATGGCTACACCTTC. Its protein product is CASSEWASTNYGYTF.